These 28 T cell receptor beta chains originate from one sample sequenced in a study of preoperative IRX-2 immunotherapy in early breast cancer. Libraries were prepared by immunoSEQ multiplex PCR; TCRdb keeps only in-frame clonotypes and omits some of them. Of under 40,000 clones in the sample, roughly 90% were seen once. As to treatment: preoperative locoregional IRX-2 cytokine immunotherapy. The sequencing here drew on tumor tissue, taken after IRX-2 immunotherapy. Receptor source: a human donor with breast cancer.

This clone was detected only once. The junction departs from the called germline gene at one end, perhaps through a read error. V is TRBV6-8 and J is TRBJ1-1; no firm D call. Germline V gene lookup returns CDR1 MNHGY and CDR2 SAAAGT. CDR3 length: 15 residues. In DNA, the CDR3 is TGTGCCAGCAGTTACTTGGGGTTCACGAACACTGAAGTTTTCTTT. Protein: CASSYLGFTNTEVFF.

V usage is TRBV28 and J usage is TRBJ1-6; D ambiguous. V lost 4 bases to trimming and J lost 5 bases, with 6 bases between them. Germline V gene sequence: CDR1 MDHEN, CDR2 SYDVKM. This CDR3 is built from 13 residues. The CDR3 loop reads CASSSVNNSPLHF. CDR3 coding DNA: TGTGCCAGCAGTTCCGTGAATAATTCACCCCTCCACTTT.

The chain couples TRBV6-8 to TRBJ1-1, with no clear D. The CDR3 loop spans 13 amino acids. The V end was cut by 2 bases, the J end by 4 bases, with 8 bases between. The V gene's germline CDR1 is MNHGY and CDR2 SAAAGT. DNA of the CDR3: TGTGCCAGCAGTTACACGAAGAGCACTGAAGCTTTCTTT. Its protein product is CASSYTKSTEAFF.

The rearrangement uses TRBV19 and TRBJ2-5; 8 bases map to TRBD1. With 3 bases clipped from V and 5 bases from J, the junction kept 8 bases outside the gene matches. The germline gives CDR1 LNHDA, CDR2 SQIVND (reference sequence). The CDR3 spans 15 residues. DNA for the CDR3: TGTGCCAGTAGTATTTCGCAGGGGGCTTGGGAGACCCAGTACTTC. Translated: CASSISQGAWETQYF.

V usage is TRBV11-3 and J usage is TRBJ2-7; D remains unclear. Trimming stripped 1 base from V and 5 bases from J, with 18 bases between. The CDR3 spans 16 residues. Germline values: CDR1 SGHNT, CDR2 YENEEA. CDR3 bases: TGTGCCAGCAGCTTAGGGGTGGGGTCATTTGCCGACGAGCAGTACTTC. Translation: CASSLGVGSFADEQYF.

This rearrangement joins TRBV7-1 to TRBJ1-6; D may be TRBD1 (6 bases). TRBV7-1 is annotated as an ORF whose role is uncertain. This CDR3 has 16 residues. The ends were cut back, 3 bases at V and 4 bases at J, with 13 bases in the middle. CDR3 nucleotide sequence: TGTGCCAGCAGCTCCCAACGGACAGAATATAATTCACCCCTCCACTTT. This gives the protein CASSSQRTEYNSPLHF.

Only a few counts were recorded for this clone. The chain carries TRBV11-3 and TRBJ1-4; weak D call: TRBD1 (5 bases). The CDR3 extends over 15 amino acids. Per the germline V gene, CDR1 is SGHNT and CDR2 is YENEEA. The V end lost 7 bases, the J end lost 3 bases, and 15 bases lay between the germline ends. The CDR3 sequence: CASTVGVRANEKLFF. The CDR3 bases are TGTGCCAGCACCGTAGGGGTTAGAGCTAATGAAAAACTGTTTTTT.

This chain joins TRBV19 and TRBJ2-3; weak D call: TRBD1 (6 bases). V lost 0 bases, J lost 2 bases, and 9 bases lay in between. In germline, CDR1 is LNHDA, CDR2 SQIVND (reference sequence). This CDR3 spans 15 amino acids. As DNA, the CDR3 is TGTGCCAGTAGTATAGATCACAGGGCCACAGATACGCAGTATTTT. It translates to CASSIDHRATDTQYF.

The J gene is TRBJ2-5, the V gene TRBV11-3; D gene ambiguous. The V gene's germline CDR1 is SGHNT and CDR2 YENEEA. V lost 6 bases and J 2 bases, leaving 13 bases between the germline ends. This CDR3 comprises 14 residues. The CDR3 DNA follows: TGTGCCAGCAGAAAAGGGTTCGCACAAGAGACCCAGTACTTC. Translating it yields CASRKGFAQETQYF.

CDR3 bases: TGTGCCATCAGTGAGACCCCGGGACAGGGGCATGAAAAACTGTTTTTT. Amino acid sequence: CAISETPGQGHEKLFF. This sequence joins TRBV10-3 and TRBJ1-4, with 10 bases fitting TRBD1. V lost 2 bases to trimming and J lost 6 bases; unmatched junction nucleotides: 6. The CDR3 totals 16 residues. In germline, CDR1 is ENHRY, CDR2 SYGVKD.

This clone has only a few counts. The V call is TRBV6-8, the J call TRBJ1-1; TRBD1 is a possible D gene (5 bases). The CDR3 is made up of 12 amino acids. From germline, CDR1 is MNHGY and CDR2 SAAAGT. Trimming took 8 bases from V and 5 from J, leaving 12 bases between them. Here the CDR3 reads CASQGVGTEAFF. In DNA, the CDR3 is TGTGCCAGCCAGGGAGTAGGAACTGAAGCTTTCTTT.

This sequence joins TRBV6-8 and TRBJ2-5; D is tentatively TRBD1 or TRBD2 (6 bases each). Germline V gene sequence: CDR1 MNHGY, CDR2 SAAAGT. The CDR3 contains 16 residues. Trimming left V 10 bases short and J 3 bases short, with 24 bases between. This CDR3 reads CAIRGVGGGKKETQYF. The CDR3 bases are TGTGCCATCAGGGGTGTTGGTGGGGGGAAAAAAGAGACCCAGTACTTC.

The CDR3 nucleotides read TGTGCCAGCAGTGCACGGAGACTCGCCTCTGGAAACACCATATATTTT. This sequence encodes CASSARRLASGNTIYF. This rearrangement joins TRBV6-8 to TRBJ1-3; no reliable D call. Germline CDR1 and CDR2: MNHGY and SAAAGT. V dropped 5 bases and J dropped 0 bases, with 14 bases sitting between them. CDR3 length: 16 amino acids.

V usage is TRBV10-2 and J usage is TRBJ2-7, with 10 bases fitting TRBD1. There are 13 residues in the CDR3. Germline-derived CDR1 and CDR2 are WSHSY and SAAADI. After removal of 6 bases from V and 3 bases from J, the junction contained 2 bases not matched to a gene. The CDR3 reads CASSDRGLYEQYV. The CDR3 nucleotides are TGCGCCAGCAGCGACAGGGGGCTCTACGAGCAGTACGTC.

This clone was counted between two and nine times. The chain carries TRBV11-3 and TRBJ2-3, with 9 bases aligning to TRBD1. The CDR3 contains 16 residues. Germline lookup yields CDR1 SGHNT and CDR2 YENEEA. V dropped 5 bases and J dropped 6; count of bases not matched to a gene: 12. CDR3 region: CASSATGTGIKDTQYF. The CDR3 DNA is TGTGCCAGCAGCGCCACCGGGACAGGGATCAAGGATACGCAGTATTTT.

The rearrangement joins TRBV1 to TRBJ1-1. TRBV1 is described as a pseudogene. This CDR3 region has 17 residues. The CDR3 nucleotides are TGCGCCAGCAGCCGTGGTTCCCTCAGGACGGCGAACACTGAAGCTTTCTTT. It encodes CASSRGSLRTANTEAFF.

This rearrangement joins TRBV4-1 to TRBJ2-7; 9 bases line up with TRBD2. Trimming took 0 bases from V and 5 from J; bases not matched to a gene: 8. The length of the CDR3 is 16 residues. Germline CDR1 is MGHRA and CDR2 is YSYEKL. The CDR3 DNA reads as TGCGCCAGCAGCCAAGAGGGGGGACTAGCTTCCGACGAGCAGTACTTC. Protein: CASSQEGGLASDEQYF.

This chain uses TRBV6-8 with TRBJ2-1; weak D call: TRBD2 (6 bases). The CDR3 runs 17 residues. The V end lost 7 bases, the J end lost 1 base, and 20 bases lay between the germline ends. CDR1 MNHGY and CDR2 SAAAGT come from the germline V gene. This chain's CDR3 is CASNYLVRDFSYNEQFF. The CDR3 DNA is TGTGCCAGCAACTACCTCGTAAGGGACTTTTCCTACAATGAGCAGTTCTTC.

This chain links TRBV7-8 with TRBJ1-2; D ambiguous. The V end was cut by 1 base, the J end by 7 bases, with 10 bases between. Germline V gene data show CDR1 as SGHVS and CDR2 as FQNEAQ. The CDR3 extends over 13 amino acids. In nucleotides, the CDR3 is TGTGCCAGCAGCTTAGGCTTAGAAGGTGGCTACACCTTC. It encodes CASSLGLEGGYTF.

This clone was seen only once. The rearrangement uses TRBV30 and TRBJ2-7; TRBD2 agrees at 12 bases. With 0 bases clipped from V and 4 bases from J, the junction kept 4 bases outside the gene matches. The CDR3 runs to 15 residues. Germline V lookup: CDR1 GTSNPN, CDR2 SVGIG (reference sequence). CDR3 nucleotides: TGTGCCTGGAGTGTTAAGACTAGCGGGAGTTACGAGCAGTACTTC. Encoded protein: CAWSVKTSGSYEQYF.

This clone was picked up one time. The V and J genes are TRBV1 and TRBJ1-4; the table gives TRBD1 as D, unverified against the DNA. TRBV1 is termed a pseudogene. The CDR3 totals 16 residues. CDR3 nucleotides: TGCGCCAGCAGCCAAGATCAGGGGGCAACTAATGAAAAACTGTTTTTT. Translated, it gives CASSQDQGATNEKLFF.

The chain uses TRBV15 and TRBJ2-7, with TRBD2 matching 7 bases. The CDR3 spans 15 residues. Germline trimming cut 0 bases from V and 3 bases from J; bases unmatched to any gene: 5. The germline V gene encodes CDR1 LNHNV and CDR2 YYDKDF (reference sequence). The CDR3 reads CATSRDSSGVYEQYF. The CDR3 DNA reads TGTGCCACCAGCAGAGATTCAAGCGGGGTCTACGAGCAGTACTTC.

The chain uses TRBV6-8 and TRBJ2-7; 8 nucleotides align to TRBD1. Trimming cost V 10 bases and J 7 bases; bases outside gene matches: 15. The CDR3 totals 14 residues. CDR1 is MNHGY, CDR2 SAAAGT, per germline. CDR3: CAISRSTGVWEQYF. In nucleotides, the CDR3 is TGTGCCATCAGCCGGTCGACAGGGGTATGGGAGCAGTACTTC.

This clone has only a few counts. This chain joins TRBV11-3 and TRBJ2-3; D is ambiguous. This CDR3 spans 16 amino acids. The ends were cut back, 5 bases at V and 0 bases at J, with 15 bases in the middle. CDR1 is SGHNT and CDR2 is YENEEA in the germline V gene. CDR3 residues: CASSPIALTSTDTQYF. The CDR3 DNA reads TGTGCCAGCAGCCCCATAGCACTAACTAGCACAGATACGCAGTATTTT.

The chain is built from TRBV10-3 and TRBJ1-2; D is unclear. The germline V and J ends were trimmed by 0 bases and 4 bases, with 9 bases remaining between them. The CDR3 covers 14 residues. Germline V lookup: CDR1 ENHRY, CDR2 SYGVKD. The CDR3 DNA follows: TGTGCCATCAGTGAGTCTGGAGGGTCCTATGGCTACACCTTC. Translation gives CAISESGGSYGYTF.

This sequence joins TRBV18 and TRBJ1-1; D perhaps matches TRBD1 (6 bases). The V gene lost 5 bases and the J gene lost 1 base, with 8 bases spanning the gap. The CDR3 loop spans 13 amino acids. Germline loops: CDR1 KGHSH, CDR2 LQKENI. CDR3 protein: CASSKDRNTEAFF. CDR3 nucleotide sequence: TGTGCCAGCTCAAAGGACAGGAACACTGAAGCTTTCTTT.

The chain joins TRBV19 to TRBJ1-1; TRBD1 agrees at 7 bases. V shed 0 bases, J shed 11 bases, and the junction held 15 bases outside the gene matches. Germline V lookup: CDR1 LNHDA, CDR2 SQIVND (reference sequence). The CDR3 is 16 amino acids. The CDR3 protein is CASSIDLFMAGGRAFF. The CDR3 nucleotides read TGTGCCAGTAGTATAGATCTGTTTATGGCAGGGGGTCGGGCTTTCTTT. The variable domain in full, completed from reference TRBV19 and TRBJ1-1, reads DGGITQSPKYLFRKEGQNVTLSCEQNLNHDAMYWYRQDPGQGLRLIYYSQIVNDFQKGDIAEGYSVSREKKESFPLTVTSAQKNPTAFYLCASSIDLFMAGGRAFFGQGTRLTVV.

CDR3 loop: CASSVLQGSNEKLFF. Written as DNA, the CDR3 is TGTGCCAGCAGTGTACTACAGGGTTCTAATGAAAAACTGTTTTTT. The gene calls are TRBV9 and TRBJ1-4; a possible D gene is TRBD1 (6 bases). The CDR3 sequence is 15 residues long. Trimming removed 5 bases from V and 3 bases from J, with 14 bases in between. Per germline, CDR1 SGDLS and CDR2 YYNGEE.